The clone carrying this T cell receptor (beta chain) was observed a handful of times. As yet, its antigen is unknown. Germline V CDR1 and CDR2: SGHKS, YYEKEE (reference sequence). The CDR3 runs to 15 residues. The V end lost 6 bases, the J end lost 0 bases, and 15 bases lay between the germline ends. Some clones are missing from TCRdb's copy, which holds only in-frame ones; the method was immunoSEQ multiplex PCR. The table has about 58,000 clones, about 86% seen once. The data were taken from a study of OX40 agonist ivuxolimab in advanced cancers. For the study at large: Hepatocellular carcinoma, melanoma, renal cell or head and neck cancer affected the dose-escalation patients. With a range of about 20 to 79, age averaged 60 years, and 75% to 90% were male. Findings and caveats of the study: Researchers did not establish what antigens the expanded peripheral T cells target. At 0.1-3.0 mg/kg, partial responders had clonal expansion among the lowest observed.

The chain is built from TRBV5-5 and TRBJ1-2, with D possibly TRBD1 on 6 matching bases. Source: CD4+ or CD8+ T cells sorted from blood, taken in a trial of the OX40 agonist ivuxolimab. The sequence was obtained from an adult with an advanced solid tumor such as melanoma, head and neck, liver or kidney cancer. The chain's CDR3 is CASTSRGGANYGYTF. Here the CDR3 DNA reads TGTGCCAGCACCTCCCGAGGGGGAGCTAACTATGGCTACACCTTC.